The T cell receptor (beta chain) described here comes from a study of T cell changes during pregnancy in multiple sclerosis. Measured with immunoSEQ multiplex PCR; TCRdb has only the in-frame clones, and not every one. Of 50,000 to 65,000 clones listed, about nine tenths are singletons. V was shortened by 3 bases and J by 2 bases, with 23 bases between the two germline ends. The CDR3 consists of 18 residues. CDR1 and CDR2 from the germline V gene are SGHNT and YYREEE (reference sequence). This receptor was obtained from a female donor with multiple sclerosis, enrolled in a pregnancy study. This specimen consisted of CD4+ T cells from peripheral blood mononuclear cells, obtained in the third trimester of pregnancy. The V gene is TRBV5-4, the J gene TRBJ2-5, with a weak D call TRBD1 (8 bases). CDR3 sequence reads: CASSSGGLTGGAQETQYF. CDR3 nucleotides: TGTGCCAGCAGCTCGGGGGGACTCACAGGGGGAGCGCAAGAGACCCAGTACTTC.